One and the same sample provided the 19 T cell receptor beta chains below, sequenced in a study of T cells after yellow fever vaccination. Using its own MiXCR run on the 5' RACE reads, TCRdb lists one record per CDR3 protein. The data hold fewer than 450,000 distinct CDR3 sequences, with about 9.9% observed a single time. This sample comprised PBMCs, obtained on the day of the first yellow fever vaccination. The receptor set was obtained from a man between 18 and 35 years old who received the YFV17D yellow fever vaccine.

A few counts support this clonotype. CDR3 sequence reads: CASSLGLADLRETQYF. The CDR3 coding sequence is TGTGCCAGCAGCTTAGGGCTAGCGGATCTACGAGAGACCCAGTACTTC. The V and J genes are TRBV7-2 and TRBJ2-5; 7 bases line up with TRBD2. The V gene end was trimmed by 1 base and the J gene end by 4 bases; junction bases not matched to a gene: 9. There are 16 residues in the CDR3. The germline CDR1 and CDR2 sequences are SGHTA and FQGNSA.

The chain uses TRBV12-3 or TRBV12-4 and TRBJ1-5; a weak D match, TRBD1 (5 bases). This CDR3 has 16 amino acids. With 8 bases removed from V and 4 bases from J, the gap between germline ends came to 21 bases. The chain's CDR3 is CASRLAGGGGNQPQHF. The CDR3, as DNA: TGTGCCAGCCGCTTGGCCGGCGGGGGAGGAAATCAGCCCCAGCATTTT.

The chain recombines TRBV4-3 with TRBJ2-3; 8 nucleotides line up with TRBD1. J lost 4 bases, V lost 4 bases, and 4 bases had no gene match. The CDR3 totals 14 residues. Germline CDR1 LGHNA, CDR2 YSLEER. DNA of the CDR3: TGCGCCAGCAGCCGAGACAGGGGCGCAGATACGCAGTATTTT. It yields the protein CASSRDRGADTQYF.

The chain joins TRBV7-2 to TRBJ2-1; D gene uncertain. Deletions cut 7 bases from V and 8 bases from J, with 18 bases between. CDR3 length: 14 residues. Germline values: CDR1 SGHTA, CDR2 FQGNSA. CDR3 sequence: CASMPGPPPHEQFF. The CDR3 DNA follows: TGTGCCAGCATGCCGGGCCCCCCGCCCCATGAGCAGTTCTTC.

CDR3 sequence: CASSQVRGVEAFF. In nucleotides, the CDR3 is TGCGCCAGCAGCCAAGTCCGGGGAGTCGAAGCTTTCTTT. The chain links TRBV4-1 to TRBJ1-1; the D is unclear. CDR1 MGHRA and CDR2 YSYEKL come from the germline V gene. With 1 base removed from V and 8 bases from J, the gap between germline ends came to 11 bases. The CDR3 is made up of 13 amino acids.

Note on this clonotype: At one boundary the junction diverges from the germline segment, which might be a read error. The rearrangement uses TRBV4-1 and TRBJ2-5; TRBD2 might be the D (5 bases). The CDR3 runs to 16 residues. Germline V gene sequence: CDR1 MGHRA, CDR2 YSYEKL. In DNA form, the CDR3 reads TGTGCCATCAGCCCTGTGATCTTTCGGGGTGAGGAGACCCAGTACTTC. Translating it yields CAISPVIFRGEETQYF.

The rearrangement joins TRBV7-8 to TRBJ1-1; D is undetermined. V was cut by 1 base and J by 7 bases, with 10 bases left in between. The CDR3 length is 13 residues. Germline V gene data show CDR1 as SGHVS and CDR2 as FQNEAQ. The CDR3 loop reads CASSLDMVGEAFF. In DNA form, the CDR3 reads TGTGCCAGCAGCTTAGATATGGTCGGTGAAGCTTTCTTT.

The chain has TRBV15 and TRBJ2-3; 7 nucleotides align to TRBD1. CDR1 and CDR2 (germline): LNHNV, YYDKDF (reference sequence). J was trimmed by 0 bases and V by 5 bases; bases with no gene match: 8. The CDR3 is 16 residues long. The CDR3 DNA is TGTGCCACCAGCCAAGGACAGGCCGCTAGCACAGATACGCAGTATTTT. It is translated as CATSQGQAASTDTQYF.

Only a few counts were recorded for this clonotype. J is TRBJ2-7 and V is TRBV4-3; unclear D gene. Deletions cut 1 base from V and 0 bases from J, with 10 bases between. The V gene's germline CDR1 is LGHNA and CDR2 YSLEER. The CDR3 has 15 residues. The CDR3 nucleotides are TGCGCCAGCAGCCAAGGAATGGGCGGCTCCTACGAGCAGTACGTC. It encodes CASSQGMGGSYEQYV.

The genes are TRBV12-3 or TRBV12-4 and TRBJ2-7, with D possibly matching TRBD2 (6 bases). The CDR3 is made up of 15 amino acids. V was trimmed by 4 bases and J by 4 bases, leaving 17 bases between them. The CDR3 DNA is TGTGCCAGCAGTTCGTATCAGGAGGGGAAATACGAGCAGTACTTC. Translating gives CASSSYQEGKYEQYF.

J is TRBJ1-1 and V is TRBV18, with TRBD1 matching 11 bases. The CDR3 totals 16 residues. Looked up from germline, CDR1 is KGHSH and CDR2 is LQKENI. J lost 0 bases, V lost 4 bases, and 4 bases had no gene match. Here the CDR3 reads CASSRGTGGMNTEAFF. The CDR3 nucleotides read TGTGCCAGCTCACGTGGGACAGGGGGAATGAACACTGAAGCTTTCTTT.

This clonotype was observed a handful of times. CDR3 coding DNA: TGTGCCAGCAGGATAGCGGGGGCCGCATACAATGAGCAGTTCTTC. This codes for CASRIAGAAYNEQFF. The chain combines TRBV19 with TRBJ2-1; 9 bases are a match to TRBD2. V was clipped by 9 bases and J by 4 bases; unmatched bases: 10. Germline CDR1 and CDR2: LNHDA and SQIVND (reference sequence). The CDR3 loop spans 15 amino acids.

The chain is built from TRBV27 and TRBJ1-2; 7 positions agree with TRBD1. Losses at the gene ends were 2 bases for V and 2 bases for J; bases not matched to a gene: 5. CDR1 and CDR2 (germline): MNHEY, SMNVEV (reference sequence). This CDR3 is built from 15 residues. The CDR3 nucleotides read TGTGCCAGCAGTTTAGCAGGAGGGGGCAACTATGGCTACACCTTC. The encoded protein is CASSLAGGGNYGYTF.

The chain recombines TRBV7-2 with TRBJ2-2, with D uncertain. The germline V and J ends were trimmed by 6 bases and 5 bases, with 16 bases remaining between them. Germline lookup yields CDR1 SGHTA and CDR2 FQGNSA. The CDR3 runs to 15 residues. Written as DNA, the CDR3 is TGTGCCAGCAGAATAGGGTCCAGTGAGACCGGGGAGCTGTTTTTT. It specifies CASRIGSSETGELFF.

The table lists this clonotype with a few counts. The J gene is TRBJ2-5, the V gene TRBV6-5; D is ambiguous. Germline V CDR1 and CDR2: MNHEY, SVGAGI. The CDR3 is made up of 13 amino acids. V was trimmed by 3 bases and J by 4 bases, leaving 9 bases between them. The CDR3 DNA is TGTGCCAGCAGTTATGGGGTTAGAGAGACCCAGTACTTC. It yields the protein CASSYGVRETQYF.

This CDR3 is CASSPAGYSSNYGYTF. The CDR3 bases are TGTGCCAGCAGCCCAGCGGGGTACAGCTCTAACTATGGCTACACCTTC. V usage is TRBV5-5 and J usage is TRBJ1-2; no firm D call. Trimming took off 4 bases at V and 0 bases at J, with 16 bases between the two ends. Germline CDR1 and CDR2: SGHKS and YYEKEE (reference sequence). The CDR3 has 16 residues.

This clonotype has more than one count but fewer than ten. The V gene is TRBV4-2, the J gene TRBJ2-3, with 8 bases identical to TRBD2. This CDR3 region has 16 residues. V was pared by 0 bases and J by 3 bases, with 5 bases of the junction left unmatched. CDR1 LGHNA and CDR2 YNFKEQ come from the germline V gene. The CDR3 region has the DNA TGTGCCAGCAGCCAAGATCGCGGGGGGTCTACAGATACGCAGTATTTT. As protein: CASSQDRGGSTDTQYF.

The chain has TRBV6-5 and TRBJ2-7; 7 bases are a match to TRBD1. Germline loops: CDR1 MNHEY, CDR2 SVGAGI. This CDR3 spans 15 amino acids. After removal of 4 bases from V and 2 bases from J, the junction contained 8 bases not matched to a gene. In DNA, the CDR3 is TGTGCCAGCAGTTCCGACAGGGTAATCCCCTACGAGCAGTACGTC. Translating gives CASSSDRVIPYEQYV.

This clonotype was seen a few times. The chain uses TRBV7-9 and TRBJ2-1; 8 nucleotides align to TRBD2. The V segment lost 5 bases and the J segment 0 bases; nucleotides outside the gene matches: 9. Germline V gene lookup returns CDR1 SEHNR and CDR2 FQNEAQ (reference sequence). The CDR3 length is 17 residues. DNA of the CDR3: TGTGCCAGCAGCGACGGGGGGGTCTCGAGCTCCTACAATGAGCAGTTCTTC. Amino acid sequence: CASSDGGVSSSYNEQFF.